The 28 T cell receptor beta chains listed next were all sequenced from one sample in a study of blood T cell dynamics during melanoma immunotherapy. Time point denoted: pre-treatment baseline. Sequenced by immunoSEQ multiplex PCR; TCRdb stores in-frame clones only, minus some. The sample shows approximately 6,900 clones, around 81% of them seen only once. The sequenced sample was blood, obtained from a patient treated with checkpoint blockade. The origin of the receptors is a human donor with melanoma.

The chain uses TRBV6-1 and TRBJ1-1, with a possible D match to TRBD1 (6 bases). CDR1 is MNHNS and CDR2 is SASEGT in the germline V gene. The ends were cut back, 0 bases at V and 4 bases at J, with 12 bases in the middle. The CDR3 contains 15 residues. CDR3 coding DNA: TGTGCCAGCAGTGAAGCAGGCAGGGGACGCACTGAAGCTTTCTTT. Its protein product is CASSEAGRGRTEAFF.

V is TRBV28 and J is TRBJ1-2; D not certain. The CDR3 consists of 12 residues. Trimming stripped 3 bases from V and 8 bases from J, with 10 bases between. CDR1 and CDR2 (germline): MDHEN, SYDVKM. The CDR3 coding sequence is TGTGCCAGCAGTTTGGTAGGAAGCGGCTACACCTTC. Its protein is CASSLVGSGYTF.

This chain links TRBV19 with TRBJ2-1, with TRBD1 matching 9 bases. V lost 3 bases and J lost 8; bases outside the gene matches: 8. The CDR3 contains 15 residues. Germline CDR1 reads LNHDA; CDR2 reads SQIVND (reference sequence). CDR3 residues: CASSIFPQGAYEQFF. As DNA, the CDR3 is TGTGCCAGTAGTATTTTCCCACAGGGGGCGTATGAGCAGTTCTTC.

In this sample, this clone is medium-sized (0.01 to 0.1%). The rearrangement uses TRBV7-6 and TRBJ2-7; either TRBD1 or TRBD2 may supply D (5 bases each). Germline V lookup: CDR1 SGHVS, CDR2 FNYEAQ. CDR3 length: 15 residues. V was shortened by 5 bases and J by 3 bases, with 17 bases between the two germline ends. This CDR3 reads CASSRGETPDYEQYF. DNA of the CDR3: TGTGCCAGCAGCAGAGGGGAAACACCCGACTACGAGCAGTACTTC.

V usage is TRBV21-1 and J usage is TRBJ1-2. TRBV21-1 is termed a pseudogene. This CDR3 region has 15 residues. The CDR3: CASSQLGASPVCYTF. CDR3 sequence (DNA): TGTGCCAGCAGCCAACTCGGCGCTTCCCCCGTTTGCTACACCTTC.

The CDR3 is CASSLLNGRLAFYEQYF. The CDR3 DNA is TGTGCCAGCAGTTTATTAAATGGCCGACTAGCCTTCTACGAGCAGTACTTC. V is TRBV28 and J is TRBJ2-7, with 7 positions matching TRBD2. CDR1 is MDHEN and CDR2 is SYDVKM in the germline V gene. CDR3 length: 17 amino acids. V lost 1 base and J lost 3; bases outside the gene matches: 12.

This clone appeared a single time. The V and J genes are TRBV30 and TRBJ2-7; 7 positions match TRBD1. The CDR3 extends over 14 amino acids. Looked up from germline, CDR1 is GTSNPN and CDR2 is SVGIG (reference sequence). Losses at the gene ends were 4 bases for V and 2 bases for J; bases not matched to a gene: 8. The CDR3 region has the DNA TGTGCCTGGACAGGGGGAACCTTAACCTACGAGCAGTACTTC. This sequence encodes CAWTGGTLTYEQYF.

The rearrangement joins TRBV5-5 to TRBJ1-4; 10 bases fit TRBD1. This CDR3 comprises 19 residues. Germline assignment: CDR1 SGHKS and CDR2 YYEKEE (reference sequence). J lost 10 bases, V lost 1 base, and 19 bases had no gene match. The CDR3 nucleotides are TGTGCCAGCAGCTTGTCCACCGGGACAGGGGCAGGGGCGGGCGGAAAACTGTTTTTT. Translated: CASSLSTGTGAGAGGKLFF.

The chain recombines TRBV29-1 with TRBJ2-1; D gene uncertain. The CDR3 totals 17 residues. CDR1 is SQVTM, CDR2 ANQGSEA, per germline. The ends were cut back, 4 bases at V and 4 bases at J, with 23 bases in the middle. CDR3 coding DNA: TGCAGCGTTGTCGGGCCCTTTGCCCCCAGTGGATACAATGAGCAGTTCTTC. The encoded protein is CSVVGPFAPSGYNEQFF.

V usage is TRBV27 and J usage is TRBJ1-1; TRBD1 is a possible D gene (5 bases). The CDR3 sequence is 14 residues long. V was clipped by 3 bases and J by 6 bases, with 14 bases between them. In germline, CDR1 is MNHEY, CDR2 SMNVEV (reference sequence). CDR3 protein: CASSLGSKGAEAFF. As DNA, the CDR3 is TGTGCCAGCAGTTTGGGCTCTAAAGGGGCTGAAGCTTTCTTT.

The gene calls are TRBV11-2 and TRBJ1-1; no definite D call. The germline gives CDR1 SGHAT, CDR2 FQNNGV. V dropped 3 bases and J dropped 1 base, with 9 bases sitting between them. There are 14 residues in the CDR3. CDR3 sequence (DNA): TGTGCCAGCAGCTTTATGGGGTCGAACACTGAAGCTTTCTTT. The encoded protein is CASSFMGSNTEAFF.

V gene TRBV28 combines with J gene TRBJ2-7, with a weak D call TRBD2 (5 bases). Trimming removed 2 bases from V and 2 bases from J, with 13 bases in between. The CDR3 length is 15 residues. Germline loops: CDR1 MDHEN, CDR2 SYDVKM. The CDR3 DNA sequence: TGTGCCAGCAGTTTAAGAGGGTTTAATCCCTACGAGCAGTACTTC. Translating it yields CASSLRGFNPYEQYF. Based on the CDR3 plus reference TRBV28 and TRBJ2-7, the full variable domain is DVKVTQSSRYLVKRTGEKVFLECVQDMDHENMFWYRQDPGLGLRLIYFSYDVKMKEKGDIPEGYSVSREKKERFSLILESASTNQTSMYLCASSLRGFNPYEQYFGPGTRLTVT.

The chain combines TRBV28 with TRBJ2-7; D is unresolved. The CDR3 runs 12 residues. Germline loops: CDR1 MDHEN, CDR2 SYDVKM. Trimming shortened V by 5 bases and J by 2 bases, and 7 bases separated the two germline ends. The CDR3 DNA is TGTGCCAGCAGTCCTTATGCCTACGAGCAGTACTTC. This sequence encodes CASSPYAYEQYF.

The chain is built from TRBV28 and TRBJ2-5; the D is unclear. Trimming removed 6 bases from V and 11 bases from J, with 19 bases in between. The CDR3 is 13 residues long. Germline V gives CDR1 MDHEN, CDR2 SYDVKM. In DNA, the CDR3 is TGTGCCAGCAGGCCCCTATGGGGAACGGCGCAGTACTTC. Protein sequence: CASRPLWGTAQYF.

The chain joins TRBV30 to TRBJ1-1; D is unclear. Germline assignment: CDR1 GTSNPN and CDR2 SVGIG (reference sequence). Trimming shortened V by 0 bases and J by 7 bases, and 9 bases separated the two germline ends. There are 12 residues in the CDR3. This CDR3 is CAWSVERNEAFF. CDR3 nucleotide sequence: TGTGCCTGGAGTGTGGAGCGAAATGAAGCTTTCTTT.

This clone was detected only once. J is TRBJ2-7 and V is TRBV7-9; D perhaps matches TRBD1 (6 bases). Germline V gene data show CDR1 as SEHNR and CDR2 as FQNEAQ (reference sequence). This CDR3 spans 13 amino acids. The V and J ends lost 1 base and 6 bases respectively, with 10 bases between them. For the CDR3, the DNA is TGTGCCAGCAGCTTAGGGGGCAGGGGCGAGCAGTACTTC. Amino acids: CASSLGGRGEQYF.

The chain couples TRBV5-1 to TRBJ1-2; a possible D gene is TRBD1 (6 bases). V dropped 0 bases and J dropped 0 bases, with 12 bases sitting between them. From germline, CDR1 is SGHRS and CDR2 YFSETQ. The CDR3 runs to 16 residues. The CDR3 is CASSLAGVVTNYGYTF. As DNA, the CDR3 is TGCGCCAGCAGCTTGGCAGGGGTTGTAACTAACTATGGCTACACCTTC.

The chain is built from TRBV9 and TRBJ2-7, with 7 nucleotides matching TRBD2. This CDR3 comprises 14 residues. The germline CDR1 and CDR2 sequences are SGDLS and YYNGEE. V shed 2 bases and J 5 bases; nucleotides not matched to a gene: 7. The DNA for the CDR3 is TGTGCCAGCAGCGTTGAGGCGGGAGATGACGAGCAGTACTTC. Its protein product is CASSVEAGDDEQYF.

The chain combines TRBV28 with TRBJ1-4; TRBD1 matches 7 bases. CDR1 MDHEN and CDR2 SYDVKM come from the germline V gene. J lost 3 bases, V lost 4 bases, and 5 bases had no gene match. The CDR3 spans 15 residues. The CDR3 sequence is CASSSQDRPNEKLFF. CDR3 coding DNA: TGTGCCAGCAGTTCCCAGGACAGGCCTAATGAAAAACTGTTTTTT.

V gene TRBV27 combines with J gene TRBJ2-7; D could derive from TRBD1 or TRBD2 (6 bases each). This CDR3 comprises 15 residues. CDR1 is MNHEY and CDR2 is SMNVEV in the germline V gene (reference sequence). The ends were cut back, 7 bases at V and 2 bases at J, with 18 bases in the middle. The chain's CDR3 is CASTKRRGETYEQYF. The CDR3 DNA reads as TGTGCCAGCACCAAAAGGAGGGGGGAGACCTACGAGCAGTACTTC.

This chain uses TRBV30 with TRBJ2-6; the D gene is possibly TRBD2 (7 bases). CDR3 length equals 17 residues. The V end was cut by 4 bases, the J end by 4 bases, with 20 bases between. From germline, CDR1 is GTSNPN and CDR2 SVGIG (reference sequence). CDR3: CAWTGGGSLAGANVLTF. The CDR3 DNA reads as TGTGCCTGGACGGGGGGCGGGAGTTTGGCCGGGGCCAACGTCCTGACTTTC. Based on the CDR3 plus reference TRBV30 and TRBJ2-6, the full variable domain is SQTIHQWPATLVQPVGSPLSLECTVEGTSNPNLYWYRQAAGRGLQLLFYSVGIGQISSEVPQNLSASRPQDRQFILSSKKLLLSDSGFYLCAWTGGGSLAGANVLTFGAGSRLTVL.

Only a few counts were recorded for this clone. V and J are TRBV4-3 and TRBJ2-7, with 12 positions matching TRBD2. The V and J ends lost 1 base and 6 bases, in that order; junction bases with no gene match: 4. Germline V CDR1 and CDR2: LGHNA, YSLEER. The CDR3 spans 15 residues. CDR3 in amino acids: CASSQATSGSGEQYF. DNA of the CDR3: TGCGCCAGCAGCCAAGCGACTAGCGGGAGTGGCGAGCAGTACTTC.

The chain's CDR3 is CATEREGTLYEQYF. CDR3 nucleotide sequence: TGTGCCACCGAGCGGGAGGGCACCCTTTACGAGCAGTACTTC. The rearrangement uses TRBV28 and TRBJ2-7; 10 bases are shared with TRBD2. The CDR3 sequence is 14 residues long. CDR1 and CDR2 from the germline V gene are MDHEN and SYDVKM. V gave up 10 bases and J gave up 4 bases; unmatched junction bases: 10. Drawing the rest from reference TRBV28 and TRBJ2-7, the complete variable domain is DVKVTQSSRYLVKRTGEKVFLECVQDMDHENMFWYRQDPGLGLRLIYFSYDVKMKEKGDIPEGYSVSREKKERFSLILESASTNQTSMYLCATEREGTLYEQYFGPGTRLTVT.

The CDR3 protein is CASSLTGGETEAFF. The CDR3 nucleotides read TGTGCCAGCAGCTTAACAGGGGGGGAGACTGAAGCTTTCTTT. The chain uses TRBV7-3 and TRBJ1-1; TRBD1 might be the D (6 bases). Trimming pared 0 bases from V and 5 bases from J, leaving 10 bases between. The CDR3 length is 14 residues. Germline values: CDR1 SGHTA, CDR2 FQGTGA.

The rearrangement links TRBV4-2 to TRBJ1-1; D uncertain. V lost 2 bases and J lost 10, with 11 bases in between. The CDR3 contains 12 residues. Germline CDR1 reads LGHNA; CDR2 reads YNFKEQ. Here the CDR3 reads CASSQMGRPAFF. Here the CDR3 DNA reads TGTGCCAGCAGCCAAATGGGGAGACCAGCTTTCTTT.

The gene calls are TRBV19 and TRBJ1-5, with 10 bases matching TRBD1. The CDR3 extends over 15 amino acids. Germline V gene sequence: CDR1 LNHDA, CDR2 SQIVND (reference sequence). V was clipped by 3 bases and J by 7 bases; unmatched bases: 6. The CDR3 sequence is CASSISGTGVQPQHF. CDR3 DNA: TGTGCCAGTAGTATTTCGGGGACAGGGGTACAGCCCCAGCATTTT.

The chain recombines TRBV28 with TRBJ2-7; possible D gene TRBD2, 5 bases. In germline, CDR1 is MDHEN, CDR2 SYDVKM. The V end was cut by 10 bases, the J end by 2 bases, with 21 bases between. CDR3 length equals 15 residues. The CDR3 spells CATREWGSVAYEQYF. As DNA, the CDR3 is TGTGCCACGAGGGAATGGGGTTCGGTCGCCTACGAGCAGTACTTC.

V is TRBV28 and J is TRBJ1-4; 8 bases agree with TRBD1. The CDR3 extends over 14 amino acids. V shed 10 bases and J 6 bases; nucleotides not matched to a gene: 10. CDR1 is MDHEN and CDR2 is SYDVKM in the germline V gene. CDR3 DNA sequence: TGTGCCACCGAGGGGACAGGAGATCATGAAAAACTGTTTTTT. Amino acids: CATEGTGDHEKLFF.